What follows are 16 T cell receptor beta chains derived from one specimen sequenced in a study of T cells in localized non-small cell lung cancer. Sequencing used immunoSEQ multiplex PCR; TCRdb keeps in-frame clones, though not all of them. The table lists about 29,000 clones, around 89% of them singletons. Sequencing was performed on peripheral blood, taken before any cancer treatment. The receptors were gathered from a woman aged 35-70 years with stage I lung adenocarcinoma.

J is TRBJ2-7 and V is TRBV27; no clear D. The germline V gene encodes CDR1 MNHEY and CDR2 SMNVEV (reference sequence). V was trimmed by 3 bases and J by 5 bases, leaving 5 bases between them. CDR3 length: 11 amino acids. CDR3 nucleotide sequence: TGTGCCAGCAGTTTGAAGGACGAGCAGTACTTC. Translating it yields CASSLKDEQYF.

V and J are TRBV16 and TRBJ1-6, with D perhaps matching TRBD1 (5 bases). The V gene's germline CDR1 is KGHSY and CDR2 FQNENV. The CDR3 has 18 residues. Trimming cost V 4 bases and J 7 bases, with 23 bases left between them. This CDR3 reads CASSPLGLSRARNSPLHF. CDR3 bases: TGTGCCAGCAGCCCCCTGGGACTTTCTCGAGCTCGAAATTCACCCCTCCACTTT.

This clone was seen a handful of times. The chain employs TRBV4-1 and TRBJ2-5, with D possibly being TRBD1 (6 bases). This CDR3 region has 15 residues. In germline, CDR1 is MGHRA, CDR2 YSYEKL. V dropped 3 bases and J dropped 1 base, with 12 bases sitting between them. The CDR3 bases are TGCGCCAGCAGCCAGGGGGCGGTTGCCCAAGAGACCCAGTACTTC. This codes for CASSQGAVAQETQYF.

CDR3 amino acids: CASSGYGSGNTIYF. Here the CDR3 DNA reads TGTGCCAGCAGTGGCTACGGGTCCGGAAACACCATATATTTT. The chain employs TRBV28 and TRBJ1-3; D is uncertain. The length of the CDR3 is 14 residues. The V gene lost 5 bases and the J gene lost 4 bases, with 12 bases spanning the gap. Germline V gene data show CDR1 as MDHEN and CDR2 as SYDVKM.

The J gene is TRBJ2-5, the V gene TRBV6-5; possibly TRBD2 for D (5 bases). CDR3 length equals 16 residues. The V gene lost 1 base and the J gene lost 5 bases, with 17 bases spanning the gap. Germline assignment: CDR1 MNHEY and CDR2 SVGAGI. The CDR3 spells CASSYYVTRGKETQYF. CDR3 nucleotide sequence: TGTGCCAGCAGTTACTACGTGACGAGAGGGAAGGAGACCCAGTACTTC.

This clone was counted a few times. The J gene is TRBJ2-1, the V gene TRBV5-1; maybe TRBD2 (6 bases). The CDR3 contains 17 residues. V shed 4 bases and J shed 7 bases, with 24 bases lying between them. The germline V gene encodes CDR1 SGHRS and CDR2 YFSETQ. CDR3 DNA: TGCGCCAGCAGCCAACAAACCGGGACTCAGGCCGGGAATGAGCAGTTCTTC. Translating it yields CASSQQTGTQAGNEQFF.

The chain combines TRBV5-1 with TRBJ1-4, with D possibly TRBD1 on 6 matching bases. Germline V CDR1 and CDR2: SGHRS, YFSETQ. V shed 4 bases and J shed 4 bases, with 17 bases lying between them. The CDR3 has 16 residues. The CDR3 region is CASSPTTGILNEKLFF. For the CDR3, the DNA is TGCGCCAGCAGCCCGACGACAGGCATCCTTAATGAAAAACTGTTTTTT. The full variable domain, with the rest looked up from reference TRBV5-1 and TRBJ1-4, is KAGVTQTPRYLIKTRGQQVTLSCSPISGHRSVSWYQQTPGQGLQFLFEYFSETQRNKGNFPGRFSGRQFSNSRSEMNVSTLELGDSALYLCASSPTTGILNEKLFFGSGTQLSVL.

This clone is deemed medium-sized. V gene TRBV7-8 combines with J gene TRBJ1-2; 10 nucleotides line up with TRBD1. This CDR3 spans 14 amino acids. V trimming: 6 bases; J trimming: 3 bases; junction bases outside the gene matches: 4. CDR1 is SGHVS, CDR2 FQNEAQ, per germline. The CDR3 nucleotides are TGTGCCAGCAGACCAGGGACAGGGGACTATGGCTACACCTTC. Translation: CASRPGTGDYGYTF.

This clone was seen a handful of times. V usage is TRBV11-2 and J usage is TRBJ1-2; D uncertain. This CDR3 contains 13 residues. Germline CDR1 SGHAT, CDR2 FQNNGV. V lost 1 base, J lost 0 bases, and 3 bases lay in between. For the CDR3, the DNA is TGTGCCAGCAGCTTAGGCCCTAACTATGGCTACACCTTC. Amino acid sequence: CASSLGPNYGYTF.

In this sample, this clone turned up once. In DNA, the CDR3 is TGTGCCAGCAGTGACGGTCCGGCGGGTAACTATGGCTACACCTTC. Translating gives CASSDGPAGNYGYTF. V usage is TRBV2 and J usage is TRBJ1-2; D unclear. Germline CDR1 is SNHLY and CDR2 is FYNNEI. The CDR3 is made up of 15 amino acids. Trimming cost V 3 bases and J 1 base, with 12 bases left between them.

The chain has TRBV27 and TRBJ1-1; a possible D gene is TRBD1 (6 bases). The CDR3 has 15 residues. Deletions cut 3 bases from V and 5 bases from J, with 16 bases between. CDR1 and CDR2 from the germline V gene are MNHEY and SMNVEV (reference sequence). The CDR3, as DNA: TGTGCCAGCAGTTTGTGGGGGGGGGCGATAACTGAAGCTTTCTTT. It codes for CASSLWGGAITEAFF.

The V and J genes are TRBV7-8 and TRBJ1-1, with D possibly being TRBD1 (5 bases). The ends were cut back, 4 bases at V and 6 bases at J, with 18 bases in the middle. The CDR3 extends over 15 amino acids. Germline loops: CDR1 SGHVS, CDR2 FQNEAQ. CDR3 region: CASSSSQGVGPEAFF. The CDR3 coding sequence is TGTGCCAGCAGCTCGTCTCAGGGAGTAGGTCCTGAAGCTTTCTTT.

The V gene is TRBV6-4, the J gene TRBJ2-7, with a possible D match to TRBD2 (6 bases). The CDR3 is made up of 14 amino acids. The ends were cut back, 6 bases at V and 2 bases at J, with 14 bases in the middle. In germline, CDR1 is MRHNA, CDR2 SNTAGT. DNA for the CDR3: TGTGCCAGCAGCCCACGGCCGGGGGCCTACGAGCAGTACTTC. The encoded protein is CASSPRPGAYEQYF.

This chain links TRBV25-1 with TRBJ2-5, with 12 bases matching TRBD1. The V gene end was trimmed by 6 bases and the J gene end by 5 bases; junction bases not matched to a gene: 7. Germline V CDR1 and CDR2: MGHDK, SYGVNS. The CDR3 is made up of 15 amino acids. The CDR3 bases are TGTGCCAGCAGCCCCGGGGACAGGGGGCTCGAGACCCAGTACTTC. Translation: CASSPGDRGLETQYF.

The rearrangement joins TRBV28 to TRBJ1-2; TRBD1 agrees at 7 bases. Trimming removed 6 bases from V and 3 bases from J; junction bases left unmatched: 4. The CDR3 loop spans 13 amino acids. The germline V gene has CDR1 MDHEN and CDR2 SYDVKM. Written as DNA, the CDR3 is TGTGCCAGCAGCTCCGGACAGGACTATGGCTACACCTTC. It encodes CASSSGQDYGYTF.

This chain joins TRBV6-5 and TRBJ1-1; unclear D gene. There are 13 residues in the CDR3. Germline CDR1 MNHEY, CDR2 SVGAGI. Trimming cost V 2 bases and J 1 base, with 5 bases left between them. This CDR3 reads CASSYAGNTEAFF. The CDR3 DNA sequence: TGTGCCAGCAGTTACGCCGGGAACACTGAAGCTTTCTTT.